Listed below are T cell receptor beta chains from one sample, sequenced in a study of T cell repertoires in cytomegalovirus infection. TCRdb ran MiXCR on the reads and lists one entry per CDR3 protein. The data show more than 650,000 distinct CDR3 sequences, less than 40% seen once. The material sequenced was PBMCs. The receptors come from a human donor in good health (CMV status not recorded). Some clones in this sample may be carry-over from other donors' samples. Both conserved end residues are trimmed from each CDR3. Each record gives: J gene, clone size, V gene, CDR3 length, CDR3 protein. Rows give clone size only sometimes, using once, few, many, or a class for an expanded clone.

J gene: TRBJ2-3; clone size: .; V gene: TRBV20-1; CDR3 length: 12; CDR3 protein: SAKRDLRADTQY
J gene: TRBJ1-2; clone size: few; V gene: TRBV7-8; CDR3 length: 11; CDR3 protein: ASSLQQDYGYT
J gene: TRBJ2-2; clone size: .; V gene: TRBV30; CDR3 length: 13; CDR3 protein: AWSVVPGGTGELF
J gene: TRBJ1-1; clone size: .; V gene: TRBV3-1; CDR3 length: 19; CDR3 protein: ASSQERGERGGNVNNTEAF
J gene: TRBJ1-1; clone size: .; V gene: TRBV2; CDR3 length: 12; CDR3 protein: ASSEGGGFTEAF
J gene: TRBJ1-6; clone size: .; V gene: TRBV28; CDR3 length: 12; CDR3 protein: ASSLIPDNSPLH
J gene: TRBJ2-5; clone size: .; V gene: TRBV11-1; CDR3 length: 11; CDR3 protein: ASSLVQGETQS
J gene: TRBJ1-6; clone size: .; V gene: TRBV7-9; CDR3 length: 14; CDR3 protein: ASSLLGQGAMAPLH
J gene: TRBJ1-1; clone size: .; V gene: TRBV19; CDR3 length: 12; CDR3 protein: ASRDSLRNTEAF
J gene: TRBJ2-2; clone size: .; V gene: TRBV19; CDR3 length: 13; CDR3 protein: ASKLLSTNTGELF
J gene: TRBJ1-4; clone size: .; V gene: TRBV7-2; CDR3 length: 14; CDR3 protein: ASSRTGEGVNEKLF
J gene: TRBJ2-5; clone size: .; V gene: TRBV28; CDR3 length: 13; CDR3 protein: ASSFGVRDQETQY
J gene: TRBJ2-7; clone size: .; V gene: TRBV7-6; CDR3 length: 12; CDR3 protein: ASSLALEQTEQY
J gene: TRBJ1-5; clone size: many; V gene: TRBV12-3/TRBV12-4; CDR3 length: 10; CDR3 protein: ASSLTVTPQH
J gene: TRBJ2-3; clone size: .; V gene: TRBV6-2/TRBV6-3; CDR3 length: 13; CDR3 protein: ASSGLAEYTDTQY
J gene: TRBJ1-2; clone size: .; V gene: TRBV5-4; CDR3 length: 12; CDR3 protein: ASSKDRLTYGYT
J gene: TRBJ2-5; clone size: many; V gene: TRBV7-2; CDR3 length: 12; CDR3 protein: ASSATRAQETQY
J gene: TRBJ1-1; clone size: many; V gene: TRBV19; CDR3 length: 11; CDR3 protein: ASSTDRDTEAF
J gene: TRBJ1-3; clone size: .; V gene: TRBV6-4; CDR3 length: 12; CDR3 protein: ASSDPGAGNTIY
J gene: TRBJ1-4; clone size: .; V gene: TRBV15; CDR3 length: 13; CDR3 protein: ATSRDLQINEKLF
J gene: TRBJ2-1; clone size: .; V gene: TRBV2; CDR3 length: 13; CDR3 protein: ASSERSSNQDEQF
J gene: TRBJ2-7; clone size: many; V gene: TRBV11-2; CDR3 length: 14; CDR3 protein: ASSRFTAGGQYEQY
J gene: TRBJ1-1; clone size: .; V gene: TRBV15; CDR3 length: 12; CDR3 protein: ATSFLRDTHEAF
J gene: TRBJ2-5; clone size: .; V gene: TRBV5-6; CDR3 length: 10; CDR3 protein: ASSLGVLAQY
J gene: TRBJ2-1; clone size: few; V gene: TRBV11-1; CDR3 length: 12; CDR3 protein: ASSDPGLAHEQF
J gene: TRBJ1-1; clone size: .; V gene: TRBV20-1; CDR3 length: 11; CDR3 protein: SATSLMNTEAF
J gene: TRBJ2-1; clone size: few; V gene: TRBV12-3/TRBV12-4; CDR3 length: 13; CDR3 protein: ASSTGTPQYNEQF
J gene: TRBJ1-3; clone size: many; V gene: TRBV7-2; CDR3 length: 14; CDR3 protein: ASSRTNLGTGNTIY
J gene: TRBJ2-5; clone size: many; V gene: TRBV7-2; CDR3 length: 13; CDR3 protein: ASSLMWGRGETQY
J gene: TRBJ2-7; clone size: .; V gene: TRBV5-6; CDR3 length: 13; CDR3 protein: ASSVGLYNPYEQY
J gene: TRBJ2-6; clone size: few; V gene: TRBV19; CDR3 length: 14; CDR3 protein: ASRLIRTGSSGVLT
J gene: TRBJ2-1; clone size: .; V gene: TRBV6-5; CDR3 length: 15; CDR3 protein: ASSYGDLAGSYNEQF
J gene: TRBJ2-2; clone size: few; V gene: TRBV11-3; CDR3 length: 14; CDR3 protein: ASSRRQGEGTGELF
J gene: TRBJ2-1; clone size: many; V gene: TRBV7-2; CDR3 length: 12; CDR3 protein: ASSSRRVSGEQF
J gene: TRBJ2-5; clone size: .; V gene: TRBV28; CDR3 length: 13; CDR3 protein: ASSSPGGVAKTQY
J gene: TRBJ2-1; clone size: .; V gene: TRBV7-9; CDR3 length: 10; CDR3 protein: ASSQAPNEQF
J gene: TRBJ2-1; clone size: .; V gene: TRBV3-1; CDR3 length: 13; CDR3 protein: ASSQEARAYNEQF
J gene: TRBJ1-1; clone size: .; V gene: TRBV28; CDR3 length: 13; CDR3 protein: AVQQLRVMNTEAF
J gene: TRBJ2-7; clone size: .; V gene: TRBV19; CDR3 length: 13; CDR3 protein: ASSILLAGVDEQD
J gene: TRBJ1-1; clone size: .; V gene: TRBV20-1; CDR3 length: 10; CDR3 protein: SARIENTEAF
J gene: TRBJ1-5; clone size: few; V gene: TRBV19; CDR3 length: 12; CDR3 protein: ASTSGFSNQPQH
J gene: TRBJ1-1; clone size: many; V gene: TRBV7-8; CDR3 length: 16; CDR3 protein: ASSSNPGQPRVNTEAF
J gene: TRBJ1-5; clone size: .; V gene: TRBV27; CDR3 length: 17; CDR3 protein: ASSFRTPYREDSNQPQH
J gene: TRBJ2-7; clone size: .; V gene: TRBV6-5; CDR3 length: 11; CDR3 protein: ASSYAGAHEQY
J gene: TRBJ2-1; clone size: once; V gene: TRBV20-1; CDR3 length: 13; CDR3 protein: SSFTSLSSYNEQF
J gene: TRBJ1-4; clone size: .; V gene: TRBV30; CDR3 length: 12; CDR3 protein: AWSVRGLGEKLF
J gene: TRBJ2-1; clone size: .; V gene: TRBV7-6; CDR3 length: 13; CDR3 protein: ASSLVAGVGNEQF